This T cell receptor beta chain was profiled in a study of shared clonotypes between healthy human individuals. Notes on the study in general: Lower generation probabilities were found for non-shared clonotypes than for those shared by all four donors. Naive subsets, compared against memory subsets, generally had larger estimated richness values.

The CDR3 consists of 15 residues. From germline, CDR1 is SNHLY and CDR2 FYNNEI. The V and J ends lost 6 bases and 2 bases respectively, with 17 bases between them. With respect to this clone: The antigen is not known.

It was 150 to 200 ng DNA, about 30,000 T cell genomes, that sorted-subset replicate PCRs used. Profiling relied on immunoSEQ multiplex PCR, and the TCRdb table lists in-frame clones only, not all of them. The sample holds under 550,000 clones, 90% to 96% seen once. Sequencing input: naive CD4+ T cells sorted from blood. Subset noted: CD45RA+ positively selected. The source is a woman in her twenties or thirties in good health. The chain joins TRBV2 to TRBJ2-7; maybe TRBD2 (6 bases). The CDR3 sequence: CASRAGLSAPYEQYF. CDR3 DNA sequence: TGTGCCAGCAGGGCGGGACTCTCGGCCCCCTACGAGCAGTACTTC.